This TCR beta chain was identified during a study of cytomegalovirus exposure and HLA in healthy donors. Study context: From about 170 million T cells, an earlier analysis saw some 120 million unique TCR beta sequences.

The PCR was carried out with 60 Vbeta primers and 13 Jbeta primers. Only in-frame clones appear in the TCRdb table, and some are missing; sequencing was by immunoSEQ multiplex PCR. This repertoire shows fewer than 200,000 clones, about 81% found once; its top ten account for approximately 2%. Of note for this clone: The junction departs from germline at one end; a sequencing error may be responsible. At the DNA level, this CDR3 is encoded by other sequences in the same sample as well.

Per the germline V gene, CDR1 is SGHVS and CDR2 is FQNEAQ. The CDR3 is 16 residues long. J is TRBJ1-3 and V is TRBV7-8; tentative D call: TRBD1 (6 bases). Sequencing was done on a sample of PBMCs. This TCR came from a woman younger than 35 in good health and CMV-seronegative. The chain's CDR3 is CASSLGRDIVGNTIYF. CDR3 sequence (DNA): TGCGCCAGCAGCTTAGGCCGGGACATAGTAGGAAACACCATATATTTT.